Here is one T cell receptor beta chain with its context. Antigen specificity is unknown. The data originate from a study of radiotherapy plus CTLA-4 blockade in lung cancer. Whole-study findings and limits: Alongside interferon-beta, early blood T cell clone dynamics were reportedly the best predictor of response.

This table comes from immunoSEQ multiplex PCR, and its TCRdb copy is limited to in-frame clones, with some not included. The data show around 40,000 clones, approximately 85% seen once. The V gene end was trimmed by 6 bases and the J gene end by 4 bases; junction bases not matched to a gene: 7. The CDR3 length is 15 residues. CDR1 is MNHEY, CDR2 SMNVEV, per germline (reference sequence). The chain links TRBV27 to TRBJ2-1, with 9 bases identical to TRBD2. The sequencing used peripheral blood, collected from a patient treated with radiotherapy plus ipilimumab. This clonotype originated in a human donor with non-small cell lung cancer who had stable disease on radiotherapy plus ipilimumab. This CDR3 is CASRGGRGVYNEQFF. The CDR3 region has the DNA TGTGCCAGCAGAGGCGGGAGGGGTGTGTACAATGAGCAGTTCTTC.